The 2 T cell receptor beta chains below were found in one sample sequenced in a study of blood T cell repertoires in COVID-19 (dated by TCRdb to about 2020). Receptor libraries were prepared by the immunoSEQ multiplex PCR assay. TCRdb provides this immuneACCESS table in a form limited to in-frame rearrangements. Some clones are lacking; in checked studies, under half of them reflect an unresolved V gene, and why the rest are absent is not known. This sample gives around 370,000 clones in total; around nine tenths of them show up just once. About 1.1% of the sample lies in the top ten. What was sequenced was PBMCs or T cells enriched from blood (not recorded which). These receptors originate from a young woman who had recovered from COVID-19.

The V and J genes are TRBV5-1 and TRBJ1-1; no reliable D call. Per the germline V gene, CDR1 is SGHRS and CDR2 is YFSETQ. V lost 0 bases and J lost 6, with 12 bases in between. The CDR3 extends over 14 amino acids. CDR3 sequence reads: CASSLEVRPSEAFF. The CDR3 bases are TGCGCCAGCAGCTTGGAGGTCAGGCCCTCTGAAGCTTTCTTT.

This clone came up once. The chain links TRBV5-1 to TRBJ2-1; D perhaps matches TRBD2 (6 bases). Trimming stripped 4 bases from V and 4 bases from J, with 6 bases between. Germline CDR1 SGHRS, CDR2 YFSETQ. This CDR3 comprises 12 residues. CDR3 protein: CASSGGYNEQFF. For the CDR3, the DNA is TGCGCCAGCAGCGGGGGGTACAATGAGCAGTTCTTC.